One and the same sample provided the 27 T cell receptor beta chains below, sequenced in a study of blood T cell repertoires in COVID-19. Only in-frame clones appear in the TCRdb table, and some are missing; sequencing was by immunoSEQ multiplex PCR. The sample carries around 180,000 clones, 70% to 85% recorded once. Sequenced material: PBMCs or T cells enriched from blood (not recorded which). These receptors all come from a man between 50 and 59 years old who had recovered from COVID-19.

V usage is TRBV3-1 (or the pseudogene TRBV3-2) and J usage is TRBJ1-3, with 9 positions matching TRBD1. CDR3 size: 15 residues. J was trimmed by 4 bases and V by 4 bases; bases with no gene match: 5. CDR1 and CDR2 from the germline V gene are LGHDT and YNNKEL (reference sequence). CDR3 protein: CASSRGQGIGNTIYF. In nucleotides, the CDR3 is TGTGCCAGCAGCCGGGGACAGGGTATAGGAAACACCATATATTTT.

This clone is a singleton in its sample. The rearrangement links TRBV3-1 (or the pseudogene TRBV3-2) to TRBJ1-6; 7 nucleotides align to TRBD1. The CDR3 is made up of 17 amino acids. After removal of 1 base from V and 9 bases from J, the junction contained 12 bases not matched to a gene. CDR1 is LGHDT, CDR2 YNNKEL, per germline (reference sequence). The CDR3 spells CASSQGKRQGGSSPLHF. CDR3 DNA: TGTGCCAGCAGCCAAGGTAAAAGACAGGGAGGTAGTTCACCCCTCCACTTT.

CDR3 sequence (DNA): TGTGCCAGTAGTATAGATCGACCCCAGGATTCACCCCTCCACTTT. Translated: CASSIDRPQDSPLHF. This chain uses TRBV19 with TRBJ1-6; D is unclear. Germline CDR1 reads LNHDA; CDR2 reads SQIVND (reference sequence). Trimming took off 0 bases at V and 8 bases at J, with 11 bases between the two ends. This CDR3 has 15 amino acids.

The chain links TRBV5-1 to TRBJ1-4; the D is unclear. Germline V CDR1 and CDR2: SGHRS, YFSETQ. This CDR3 spans 15 amino acids. Trimming removed 4 bases at V and 1 base at J, with 11 bases between. CDR3 bases: TGCGCCAGCAGCCCCCGAGGCGGAACTAATGAAAAACTGTTTTTT. Protein sequence: CASSPRGGTNEKLFF.

Worth noting for this clone: A read error is likely, as this CDR3 ends without the conserved phenylalanine or tryptophan. Because the CDR3's place on the DNA is in doubt, the DNA is left out and the CDR3 is given as listed by TCRdb. This rearrangement joins TRBV6-5 to TRBJ1-1; the listed D gene, TRBD1, was not tested against the DNA. Germline CDR1 reads MNHEY; CDR2 reads SVGAGI. The CDR3 length is 12 residues, termini included. The CDR3 is CASRMGSGQNLR.

The chain carries TRBV7-9 and TRBJ1-2; no reliable D call. Germline V gene sequence: CDR1 SEHNR, CDR2 FQNEAQ (reference sequence). This CDR3 is 11 amino acids long. V was cut by 1 base and J by 7 bases, with 4 bases left in between. The CDR3 region is CASSLDTGYTF. CDR3 DNA: TGTGCCAGCAGCTTAGACACTGGCTACACCTTC.

V and J are TRBV27 and TRBJ1-5; 9 bases line up with TRBD1. There are 16 residues in the CDR3. CDR1 and CDR2 (germline): MNHEY, SMNVEV (reference sequence). V lost 5 bases to trimming and J lost 2 bases; unmatched junction nucleotides: 7. In nucleotides, the CDR3 is TGTGCCAGCAGTCCCCTCGACAGGGGGGGCAATCAGCCCCAGCATTTT. It specifies CASSPLDRGGNQPQHF.

This clone was detected a few times. The rearrangement links TRBV6-6 to TRBJ1-1, with D possibly matching TRBD1 (6 bases). The V end was cut by 6 bases, the J end by 1 base, with 12 bases between. The CDR3 has 14 residues. The germline V gene has CDR1 MNHNY and CDR2 SVGAGI (reference sequence). The CDR3 is CASSWDTENTEAFF. The CDR3 DNA sequence: TGTGCCAGCAGCTGGGACACGGAGAACACTGAAGCTTTCTTT.

The chain uses TRBV7-9 and TRBJ1-1; no clear D gene. The CDR3 runs 15 residues. From germline, CDR1 is SEHNR and CDR2 FQNEAQ (reference sequence). Trimming took off 3 bases at V and 0 bases at J, with 11 bases between the two ends. The CDR3 reads CASSLVRPVNTEAFF. CDR3 bases: TGTGCCAGCAGCTTGGTACGTCCGGTGAACACTGAAGCTTTCTTT. Complete variable domain (other parts from reference TRBV7-9 and TRBJ1-1): DTGVSQNPRHKITKRGQNVTFRCDPISEHNRLYWYRQTLGQGPEFLTYFQNEAQLEKSRLLSDRFSAERPKGSFSTLEIQRTEQGDSAMYLCASSLVRPVNTEAFFGQGTRLTVV.

V is TRBV27 and J is TRBJ2-3; D gene ambiguous. Trimming pared 4 bases from V and 1 base from J, leaving 12 bases between. The germline CDR1 and CDR2 sequences are MNHEY and SMNVEV (reference sequence). The CDR3 totals 15 residues. Here the CDR3 reads CASSSLSRGTDTQYF. The CDR3 DNA sequence: TGTGCCAGCAGTTCCCTATCCCGGGGCACAGATACGCAGTATTTT.

This sequence joins TRBV6-2 or TRBV6-3 and TRBJ1-4; 8 bases are a match to TRBD1. The CDR3 runs 12 residues. The V gene end was trimmed by 6 bases and the J gene end by 8 bases; junction bases not matched to a gene: 2. CDR1 and CDR2 from the germline V gene are MNHEY and SVGEGT. The CDR3 DNA is TGTGCCAGCAGCAGACAGGGGGAAAAACTGTTTTTT. This codes for CASSRQGEKLFF.

The chain carries TRBV27 and TRBJ1-6; D is possibly TRBD1 (6 bases). The CDR3 totals 16 residues. V shed 5 bases and J shed 6 bases, with 17 bases lying between them. CDR1 MNHEY and CDR2 SMNVEV come from the germline V gene (reference sequence). CDR3 protein: CASSPARGALNSPLHF. The CDR3 bases are TGTGCCAGCAGTCCCGCTCGGGGGGCCCTTAATTCACCCCTCCACTTT.

V usage is TRBV10-3 and J usage is TRBJ1-1, with 9 positions matching TRBD1. Germline CDR1 ENHRY, CDR2 SYGVKD. The CDR3 is 13 residues long. V lost 6 bases and J lost 7; bases outside the gene matches: 6. CDR3 nucleotides: TGTGCCATCAGCGCGGACAGGGGTGGTGAAGCTTTCTTT. Amino acid sequence: CAISADRGGEAFF.

V gene TRBV3-1 (or the pseudogene TRBV3-2) combines with J gene TRBJ1-5; D is possibly TRBD1 (6 bases). The germline gives CDR1 LGHDT, CDR2 YNNKEL (reference sequence). Trimming left V 0 bases short and J 1 base short, with 16 bases between. The CDR3 extends over 18 amino acids. CDR3 DNA sequence: TGTGCCAGCAGCCAAGAACCCCCTCCGGGACAAAGCAATCAGCCCCAGCATTTT. The encoded protein is CASSQEPPPGQSNQPQHF.

This clone has just a few counts. The rearrangement joins TRBV7-9 to TRBJ2-3; 7 positions match TRBD2. The V segment lost 2 bases and the J segment 6 bases; nucleotides outside the gene matches: 14. The germline gives CDR1 SEHNR, CDR2 FQNEAQ (reference sequence). The CDR3 runs to 17 residues. This CDR3 is CASSLRAWGGPSDTQYF. The CDR3 coding sequence is TGTGCCAGCAGCTTAAGGGCCTGGGGGGGACCCTCGGATACGCAGTATTTT.

This clone was detected only once. The J gene is TRBJ2-3, the V gene TRBV9; 11 bases are a match to TRBD2. The CDR3 has 15 residues. J lost 4 bases, V lost 2 bases, and 3 bases had no gene match. From germline, CDR1 is SGDLS and CDR2 YYNGEE. This CDR3 reads CASSVSGGAPDTQYF. The DNA for the CDR3 is TGTGCCAGCAGCGTTAGCGGGGGGGCCCCAGATACGCAGTATTTT.

This chain connects TRBV7-2 to TRBJ1-2; no clear D. Germline V gene data show CDR1 as SGHTA and CDR2 as FQGNSA. The CDR3 sequence is 15 residues long. The V end was cut by 1 base, the J end by 7 bases, with 16 bases between. This CDR3 is CASSLEPGGHRGYTF. In DNA form, the CDR3 reads TGTGCCAGCAGCTTAGAACCCGGAGGGCATCGTGGCTACACCTTC.

The V and J genes are TRBV30 and TRBJ1-6; maybe TRBD1 (6 bases). With 2 bases removed from V and 7 bases from J, the gap between germline ends came to 9 bases. CDR1 is GTSNPN, CDR2 SVGIG, per germline (reference sequence). The CDR3 consists of 13 residues. In nucleotides, the CDR3 is TGTGCCTGGAGTATGGGGGCCAATTCACCCCTCCACTTT. Translation: CAWSMGANSPLHF.

The rearrangement links TRBV28 to TRBJ2-2, with 7 positions matching TRBD2. J gave up 13 bases and V 5 bases, and 4 bases lay outside the gene matches. The CDR3 contains 11 residues. Germline V CDR1 and CDR2: MDHEN, SYDVKM. The CDR3 sequence is CASSEGRGLFF. Written as DNA, the CDR3 is TGTGCCAGCAGTGAGGGGAGGGGGCTGTTTTTT.

The chain's CDR3 is CASSLAGINYEQYF. Written as DNA, the CDR3 is TGTGCCAGCAGCCTAGCGGGGATTAACTACGAGCAGTACTTC. The chain joins TRBV6-2 or TRBV6-3 to TRBJ2-7; 9 nucleotides agree with TRBD2. Germline trimming cut 6 bases from V and 3 bases from J; bases unmatched to any gene: 6. Germline V CDR1 and CDR2: MNHEY, SVGEGT. The CDR3 runs to 14 residues.

The V and J genes are TRBV7-2 and TRBJ2-3, with D possibly TRBD1 on 6 matching bases. The ends were cut back, 5 bases at V and 5 bases at J, with 11 bases in the middle. CDR1 and CDR2 (germline): SGHTA, FQGNSA. The CDR3 is 13 residues long. CDR3 DNA sequence: TGTGCCAGCAGCCCGGACAGACAAGATACGCAGTATTTT. Residues: CASSPDRQDTQYF.

V usage is TRBV19 and J usage is TRBJ2-1; possibly TRBD1 for D (8 bases). The CDR3 consists of 15 residues. The V end lost 4 bases, the J end lost 12 bases, and 22 bases lay between the germline ends. The germline V gene encodes CDR1 LNHDA and CDR2 SQIVND (reference sequence). CDR3 loop: CASSTRQGFREGQFF. The CDR3 region has the DNA TGTGCCAGTAGTACCCGACAGGGGTTTAGGGAGGGGCAGTTCTTC.

This chain uses TRBV5-1 with TRBJ1-2; no reliable D call. CDR3 length: 14 amino acids. The germline gives CDR1 SGHRS, CDR2 YFSETQ. The V end was cut by 1 base, the J end by 3 bases, with 10 bases between. Written as DNA, the CDR3 is TGCGCCAGCAGCTTGAATGGGGAGGACTATGGCTACACCTTC. Residues: CASSLNGEDYGYTF.

This clone was found once. J is TRBJ1-6 and V is TRBV28; D gene uncertain. Deletions cut 6 bases from V and 0 bases from J, with 12 bases between. The CDR3 covers 16 residues. Per germline, CDR1 MDHEN and CDR2 SYDVKM. The CDR3 nucleotides are TGTGCCAGCAGACCCTCAAGAGGCTCCTATAATTCACCCCTCCACTTT. Translating gives CASRPSRGSYNSPLHF.

The rearrangement uses TRBV30 and TRBJ2-2, with a possible D match to TRBD2 (5 bases). This CDR3 comprises 15 residues. V was clipped by 3 bases and J by 2 bases, with 13 bases between them. Germline V gene lookup returns CDR1 GTSNPN and CDR2 SVGIG (reference sequence). The CDR3 bases are TGTGCCTGGAGGGCAGGACTCATAAACACCGGGGAGCTGTTTTTT. Amino acid sequence: CAWRAGLINTGELFF. The variable domain in full, with the rest retrieved from reference TRBV30 and TRBJ2-2, is SQTIHQWPATLVQPVGSPLSLECTVEGTSNPNLYWYRQAAGRGLQLLFYSVGIGQISSEVPQNLSASRPQDRQFILSSKKLLLSDSGFYLCAWRAGLINTGELFFGEGSRLTVL.

V is TRBV7-9 and J is TRBJ1-4; maybe TRBD1 (5 bases). CDR1 SEHNR and CDR2 FQNEAQ come from the germline V gene (reference sequence). V lost 1 base to trimming and J lost 6 bases, with 15 bases between them. This CDR3 has 16 amino acids. CDR3 sequence reads: CASSLGTGDLDEKLFF. Written as DNA, the CDR3 is TGTGCCAGCAGCTTAGGCACGGGGGATCTGGATGAAAAACTGTTTTTT. Supplemented by reference TRBV7-9 and TRBJ1-4, the full variable domain reads DTGVSQNPRHKITKRGQNVTFRCDPISEHNRLYWYRQTLGQGPEFLTYFQNEAQLEKSRLLSDRFSAERPKGSFSTLEIQRTEQGDSAMYLCASSLGTGDLDEKLFFGSGTQLSVL.

The rearrangement links TRBV6-5 to TRBJ2-1, with TRBD2 matching over 8 bases. Looked up from germline, CDR1 is MNHEY and CDR2 is SVGAGI. The J segment lost 9 bases and the V segment lost 8 bases, leaving 9 bases of the junction unmatched. This CDR3 contains 13 residues. The DNA for the CDR3 is TGTGCCAGCCGATTAGGACTAGCCGGTGAGCAGTTCTTC. Amino acid sequence: CASRLGLAGEQFF.